This TCR beta chain was obtained from a study of shared clonotypes between healthy human individuals. TCRdb's copy holds only in-frame clones and misses some; the assay was immunoSEQ multiplex PCR. Of 1 million to 1.3 million clones in the sample, about 84% were seen once. The germline gives CDR1 SGHRS, CDR2 YFSETQ. This CDR3 comprises 16 residues. As to this clone: Given a far larger clone just one base away, this is likely a sequencing read error.

The sequenced sample was memory CD4+ T cells from PBMCs. The subset here: CD45RA-negative fraction. This TCR was recovered from a man younger than 35 in good health. Some clones in this sample may be carry-over from other donors' samples. V usage is TRBV5-1 and J usage is TRBJ2-7, with TRBD2 identical over 11 bases. The CDR3: CASSWTLAGGGYEQCF. In DNA, the CDR3 is TGCGCCAGCAGCTGGACCCTAGCGGGAGGTGGGTACGAGCAGTGCTTC.